The next 14 T cell receptor beta chains were all read from a single sample in a study of OX40 agonist ivuxolimab in advanced cancers. Clones were read by immunoSEQ multiplex PCR, and TCRdb kept only the in-frame ones, dropping some. In the table there are 65,000 to 70,000 clones, 90% of which are singletons. The specimen comprised CD4+ or CD8+ T cells sorted from blood, sampled in a trial of the OX40 agonist ivuxolimab. These receptors came from an adult with an advanced solid tumor such as melanoma, head and neck, liver or kidney cancer.

The CDR3 region is CASSSDYTDTQYF. The DNA of the CDR3 is TGTGCCAGCAGTTCGGACTACACAGATACGCAGTATTTT. The chain is built from TRBV7-2 and TRBJ2-3; weak D call: TRBD2 (6 bases). The germline V gene has CDR1 SGHTA and CDR2 FQGNSA. There are 13 residues in the CDR3. Trimming removed 6 bases at V and 2 bases at J, with 9 bases between.

V usage is TRBV11-2 and J usage is TRBJ1-1; D is unresolved. The germline gives CDR1 SGHAT, CDR2 FQNNGV. V shed 1 base and J shed 5 bases, with 8 bases lying between them. CDR3 length equals 13 residues. CDR3 sequence (DNA): TGTGCCAGCAGCTTAGTAGGTGAAACTGAAGCTTTCTTT. Its translation: CASSLVGETEAFF.

The chain recombines TRBV2 with TRBJ2-6; D is undetermined. CDR1 is SNHLY, CDR2 FYNNEI, per germline. V was pared by 6 bases and J by 3 bases, with 12 bases between. This CDR3 contains 15 residues. The chain's CDR3 is CASRGRLDGANVLTF. The CDR3 region has the DNA TGTGCCAGCAGGGGTAGGTTGGATGGGGCCAACGTCCTGACTTTC. Supplemented by reference TRBV2 and TRBJ2-6, the full variable domain reads EPEVTQTPSHQVTQMGQEVILRCVPISNHLYFYWYRQILGQKVEFLVSFYNNEISEKSEIFDDQFSVERPDGSNFTLKIRSTKLEDSAMYFCASRGRLDGANVLTFGAGSRLTVL.

This chain connects TRBV4-1 to TRBJ2-1; a possible D gene is TRBD2 (7 bases). This CDR3 is 16 amino acids long. CDR1 is MGHRA, CDR2 YSYEKL, per germline. The V and J ends lost 0 bases and 4 bases respectively, with 13 bases between them. The CDR3 here is CASSQDREGGYNEQFF. The CDR3 bases are TGCGCCAGCAGCCAAGATAGGGAGGGGGGATACAATGAGCAGTTCTTC.

The chain joins TRBV5-6 to TRBJ2-7; possible D gene TRBD2, 7 bases. Looked up from germline, CDR1 is SGHDT and CDR2 is YYEEEE. The CDR3 runs to 16 residues. V was trimmed by 2 bases and J by 0 bases, leaving 15 bases between them. The chain's CDR3 is CASSFGGGGRSYEQYF. CDR3 nucleotide sequence: TGTGCCAGCAGCTTTGGAGGGGGAGGGCGCTCCTACGAGCAGTACTTC.

The chain carries TRBV5-6 and TRBJ2-5; D is undetermined. Germline V gene data show CDR1 as SGHDT and CDR2 as YYEEEE. V lost 2 bases to trimming and J lost 0 bases, with 11 bases between them. This CDR3 contains 15 residues. CDR3 nucleotides: TGTGCCAGCAGCTTAAGAACGGATTACCAAGAGACCCAGTACTTC. It translates to CASSLRTDYQETQYF.

This rearrangement joins TRBV25-1 to TRBJ2-3, with 9 nucleotides matching TRBD2. The CDR3 has 17 residues. With 2 bases clipped from V and 1 base from J, the junction kept 7 bases outside the gene matches. The V gene's germline CDR1 is MGHDK and CDR2 SYGVNS. DNA for the CDR3: TGTGCCAGCAGTGAAGGTCGGGTAGCGGGAGGCACAGATACGCAGTATTTT. Its protein product is CASSEGRVAGGTDTQYF.

The chain uses TRBV10-3 and TRBJ2-1, with D perhaps TRBD1 or TRBD2 (5 bases each). The V and J ends lost 3 bases and 6 bases respectively, with 12 bases between them. CDR1 and CDR2 from the germline V gene are ENHRY and SYGVKD. The CDR3 runs 14 residues. CDR3 sequence (DNA): TGTGCCATCAGTGAACTAGTCCAGGGCAATGAGCAGTTCTTC. This encodes CAISELVQGNEQFF.

The genes are TRBV29-1 and TRBJ2-1; D may be TRBD2 (6 bases). The V gene lost 5 bases and the J gene lost 10 bases, with 15 bases spanning the gap. The CDR3 is 12 amino acids. The germline CDR1 and CDR2 sequences are SQVTM and ANQGSEA. CDR3 sequence: CSVRGTRREQFF. CDR3 in DNA: TGCAGCGTTCGGGGGACCCGAAGGGAGCAGTTCTTC.

Comment on this clone: Other DNA sequences of this sample code for an identical CDR3. J is TRBJ1-1 and V is TRBV6-5, with D uncertain. Germline loops: CDR1 MNHEY, CDR2 SVGAGI. V was cut by 0 bases and J by 1 base, with 6 bases left in between. This CDR3 has 14 amino acids. CDR3 coding DNA: TGTGCCAGCAGTTACTCGAGCAGGAACACTGAAGCTTTCTTT. The encoded protein is CASSYSSRNTEAFF.

V and J are TRBV2 and TRBJ2-1, with 7 bases lining up with TRBD2. J gave up 2 bases and V 1 base, and 14 bases lay outside the gene matches. CDR1 SNHLY and CDR2 FYNNEI come from the germline V gene. This CDR3 spans 19 amino acids. The CDR3 region has the DNA TGTGCCAGCAGTGAAGGGGCGGGAGTGCCATTATGGGCCTACAATGAGCAGTTCTTC. Protein: CASSEGAGVPLWAYNEQFF. The variable domain in full, with the rest retrieved from reference TRBV2 and TRBJ2-1, is EPEVTQTPSHQVTQMGQEVILRCVPISNHLYFYWYRQILGQKVEFLVSFYNNEISEKSEIFDDQFSVERPDGSNFTLKIRSTKLEDSAMYFCASSEGAGVPLWAYNEQFFGPGTRLTVL.

The rearrangement joins TRBV7-2 to TRBJ1-1; D is unclear. The length of the CDR3 is 13 residues. V was shortened by 6 bases and J by 4 bases, with 12 bases between the two germline ends. Per germline, CDR1 SGHTA and CDR2 FQGNSA. The CDR3 loop is CASRATEATEAFF. Written as DNA, the CDR3 is TGTGCCAGCAGGGCAACAGAGGCCACTGAAGCTTTCTTT.

This rearrangement joins TRBV11-1 to TRBJ2-7; possibly TRBD1 or TRBD2 for D (5 bases each). V was cut by 1 base and J by 2 bases, with 15 bases left in between. The CDR3 runs to 16 residues. Per the germline V gene, CDR1 is SGHAT and CDR2 is FQDESV (reference sequence). Here the CDR3 DNA reads TGTGCCAGCAGCTTAGACGGGGCGGATAACCCCTACGAGCAGTACTTC. It is translated as CASSLDGADNPYEQYF.

The chain employs TRBV27 and TRBJ2-1; 11 nucleotides match TRBD2. CDR3 length equals 15 residues. The V and J ends lost 5 bases and 2 bases, in that order; junction bases with no gene match: 2. In germline, CDR1 is MNHEY, CDR2 SMNVEV (reference sequence). CDR3 nucleotide sequence: TGTGCCAGCAGTGGTAGCGGGAGGGCCTACAATGAGCAGTTCTTC. Amino acid sequence: CASSGSGRAYNEQFF.